Shown below are 25 T cell receptor beta chains from a single sample sequenced in a study of siplizumab effects on memory and regulatory T cells. The protocol was immunoSEQ multiplex PCR, while the TCRdb copy is restricted to in-frame clones and leaves out a portion. This sample yields approximately 100,000 clones, of which about 92% are seen a single time; 0.6% to 0.8% belongs to the top ten. Material for sequencing was Tregs sorted from blood. The receptors stem from a human donor in good health.

The chain carries TRBV18 and TRBJ2-2; the D gene is possibly TRBD1 (6 bases). This CDR3 is 16 amino acids long. V was cut by 4 bases and J by 0 bases, with 12 bases left in between. Germline V CDR1 and CDR2: KGHSH, LQKENI. As DNA, the CDR3 is TGTGCCAGCTCACTTCCCGGGACAACGAACACCGGGGAGCTGTTTTTT. Its protein is CASSLPGTTNTGELFF.

The chain joins TRBV5-1 to TRBJ2-2; D ambiguous. The CDR3 sequence is 13 residues long. Trimming shortened V by 4 bases and J by 0 bases, and 4 bases separated the two germline ends. Per germline, CDR1 SGHRS and CDR2 YFSETQ. DNA for the CDR3: TGCGCCAGCAGCGTTGCGAACACCGGGGAGCTGTTTTTT. Its protein is CASSVANTGELFF.

About this clone: This CDR3 is also generated by other DNA sequences in the sample. The chain links TRBV7-3 to TRBJ2-6; D is unresolved. Trimming left V 5 bases short and J 2 bases short, with 13 bases between. Germline assignment: CDR1 SGHTA and CDR2 FQGTGA. There are 16 residues in the CDR3. The CDR3 nucleotides read TGTGCCAGCAGCCAGCGTCGGGCTGCTGGGGCCAACGTCCTGACTTTC. Its protein is CASSQRRAAGANVLTF.

This chain connects TRBV29-1 to TRBJ2-7; the match to TRBD2 covers 13 bases. This CDR3 contains 14 residues. V shed 7 bases and J 4 bases; nucleotides not matched to a gene: 7. Germline CDR1 SQVTM, CDR2 ANQGSEA. This CDR3 is CSATGLAGNYEQYF. The CDR3 DNA is TGCAGCGCAACGGGACTAGCGGGGAATTACGAGCAGTACTTC.

V gene TRBV6-5 combines with J gene TRBJ2-5, with D perhaps given as TRBD1 or TRBD2 (5 bases each). The J call is uncertain, as TRBJ2-7 better fits the DNA end. The CDR3 spans 13 residues. Germline V gene lookup returns CDR1 MNHEY and CDR2 SVGAGI. CDR3 nucleotides: TGTGCCAGCAGCCGGGGACGGGCCTACGAGCAGTACTTC. Protein product: CASSRGRAYEQYF.

The rearrangement links TRBV30 to TRBJ2-7, with 9 nucleotides matching TRBD1. This CDR3 comprises 14 residues. J lost 6 bases, V lost 1 base, and 7 bases had no gene match. Looked up from germline, CDR1 is GTSNPN and CDR2 is SVGIG (reference sequence). The CDR3 sequence: CAWSAGTGWSEQYF. CDR3 in DNA: TGTGCCTGGAGTGCCGGGACAGGGTGGTCCGAGCAGTACTTC.

This rearrangement joins TRBV6-1 to TRBJ1-5; 7 nucleotides match TRBD1. Unmatched junction bases numbered 4, after V lost 2 bases and J lost 9 bases. The V gene's germline CDR1 is MNHNS and CDR2 SASEGT. The CDR3 sequence is 13 residues long. In DNA, the CDR3 is TGTGCCAGCAGTGAACAGGGGGAGCTGCCCCAGCATTTT. Its protein is CASSEQGELPQHF.

The J gene is TRBJ1-3, the V gene TRBV6-5; a possible D gene is TRBD1 (6 bases). Trimming cost V 6 bases and J 1 base, with 10 bases left between them. The CDR3 extends over 14 amino acids. Germline V gene data show CDR1 as MNHEY and CDR2 as SVGAGI. CDR3 DNA: TGTGCCAGCAGATCCGACAGGTCTGGAAACACCATATATTTT. This translates into CASRSDRSGNTIYF.

This chain uses TRBV7-9 with TRBJ2-2; TRBD1 is a possible D gene (6 bases). V was trimmed by 3 bases and J by 7 bases, leaving 12 bases between them. The CDR3 is 14 amino acids. Germline CDR1 and CDR2: SEHNR and FQNEAQ (reference sequence). The CDR3 sequence: CASSFGQHDGELFF. CDR3 in DNA: TGTGCCAGCAGCTTCGGACAGCACGACGGGGAGCTGTTTTTT. The whole variable domain, filled in from reference TRBV7-9 and TRBJ2-2, reads DTGVSQNPRHKITKRGQNVTFRCDPISEHNRLYWYRQTLGQGPEFLTYFQNEAQLEKSRLLSDRFSAERPKGSFSTLEIQRTEQGDSAMYLCASSFGQHDGELFFGEGSRLTVL.

The CDR3, as DNA: TGTGCCTTCCTCCGGGGCGAGGGTTCACCCCTCCACTTT. It is translated as CAFLRGEGSPLHF. V is TRBV30 and J is TRBJ1-6; a possible D gene is TRBD1 (5 bases). CDR1 is GTSNPN, CDR2 SVGIG, per germline (reference sequence). The V and J ends lost 7 bases and 9 bases respectively, with 16 bases between them. This CDR3 spans 13 amino acids.

The CDR3 loop is CASSAHGRTDTQYF. CDR3 sequence (DNA): TGTGCCAGCAGCGCCCATGGAAGAACAGATACGCAGTATTTT. The gene calls are TRBV9 and TRBJ2-3; D gene unclear. Germline assignment: CDR1 SGDLS and CDR2 YYNGEE. The CDR3 length is 14 residues. With 3 bases removed from V and 3 bases from J, the gap between germline ends came to 11 bases. Full variable domain (rest looked up from reference TRBV9 and TRBJ2-3): DSGVTQTPKHLITATGQRVTLRCSPRSGDLSVYWYQQSLDQGLQFLIQYYNGEERAKGNILERFSAQQFPDLHSELNLSSLELGDSALYFCASSAHGRTDTQYFGPGTRLTVL.

This chain uses TRBV5-6 with TRBJ1-5; 9 bases are shared with TRBD1. J lost 6 bases, V lost 4 bases, and 8 bases had no gene match. The CDR3 has 15 amino acids. The germline V gene has CDR1 SGHDT and CDR2 YYEEEE. This chain's CDR3 is CASSPGTGFGQPQHF. The CDR3 region has the DNA TGTGCCAGCAGCCCCGGGACAGGGTTTGGTCAGCCCCAGCATTTT.

The chain combines TRBV4-1 with TRBJ2-7; 9 nucleotides agree with TRBD1. In germline, CDR1 is MGHRA, CDR2 YSYEKL. The CDR3 has 15 amino acids. V lost 0 bases and J lost 4; bases outside the gene matches: 4. The CDR3 reads CASSQETGGNYEQYF. As DNA, the CDR3 is TGCGCCAGCAGCCAAGAAACAGGGGGCAATTACGAGCAGTACTTC.

This chain uses TRBV5-1 with TRBJ2-1; 8 bases fit TRBD2. J gave up 1 base and V 4 bases, and 19 bases lay outside the gene matches. CDR3 size: 20 residues. Germline V gene data show CDR1 as SGHRS and CDR2 as YFSETQ. The CDR3 is CASSLIGHTGTRVSYNEQFF. CDR3 in DNA: TGCGCCAGCAGCCTAATAGGACACACCGGGACTAGGGTTTCCTACAATGAGCAGTTCTTC.

The CDR3 DNA reads as TGTGCCAGCAGCCGTTCGCTACTGTGGGCAGAACAAAGCAATGAGCAGTTCTTC. It yields the protein CASSRSLLWAEQSNEQFF. The rearrangement uses TRBV7-9 and TRBJ2-1; D remains unclear. V lost 5 bases to trimming and J lost 6 bases, with 26 bases between them. This CDR3 comprises 18 residues. Looked up from germline, CDR1 is SEHNR and CDR2 is FQNEAQ (reference sequence).

The chain joins TRBV11-1 to TRBJ2-5, with 9 bases identical to TRBD2. The J call may be incorrect, as the DNA end agrees better with TRBJ2-7. In germline, CDR1 is SGHAT, CDR2 FQDESV (reference sequence). The CDR3 has 12 amino acids. The CDR3 DNA sequence: TGTGGATGGGGTAGCGGGGGCTACGAGCAGTACTTC. Amino acids: CGWGSGGYEQYF.

J is TRBJ1-2 and V is TRBV2; 10 bases map to TRBD1. Germline V gene sequence: CDR1 SNHLY, CDR2 FYNNEI. Trimming at V came to 8 bases and at J to 4 bases, leaving 4 bases not matched to a gene. CDR3 size: 13 residues. CDR3 bases: TGTGCCAGCGGGGGACAGGGGAGCTATGGCTACACCTTC. This codes for CASGGQGSYGYTF.

The chain is built from TRBV18 and TRBJ1-6, with D hard to call. The V end lost 6 bases, the J end lost 7 bases, and 16 bases lay between the germline ends. Germline V lookup: CDR1 KGHSH, CDR2 LQKENI. This CDR3 comprises 15 residues. The CDR3 DNA reads TGTGCCAGCTCCCCAAACGGGCCTGGGAATTCACCCCTCCACTTT. It specifies CASSPNGPGNSPLHF.

The chain has TRBV7-9 and TRBJ2-1; possible D gene TRBD2, 6 bases. V was cut by 1 base and J by 7 bases, with 14 bases left in between. The germline V gene encodes CDR1 SEHNR and CDR2 FQNEAQ (reference sequence). The CDR3 spans 15 residues. DNA of the CDR3: TGTGCCAGCAGCTTAGTTGGAGGGGCCCAAAATGAGCAGTTCTTC. Protein sequence: CASSLVGGAQNEQFF.

This clone showed up just once. The chain is built from TRBV5-5 and TRBJ2-1, with 12 bases identical to TRBD2. Germline V gene sequence: CDR1 SGHKS, CDR2 YYEKEE (reference sequence). Germline trimming cut 0 bases from V and 6 bases from J; bases unmatched to any gene: 16. This CDR3 comprises 20 residues. DNA of the CDR3: TGTGCCAGCAGCTTGGAAGGTACTAGCGGGGGGCCCACGGTGAGCAATGAGCAGTTCTTC. Translated, it gives CASSLEGTSGGPTVSNEQFF.

This sequence joins TRBV9 and TRBJ2-3, with TRBD2 matching over 10 bases. The CDR3 consists of 16 residues. Trimming at V came to 2 bases and at J to 2 bases, leaving 5 bases not matched to a gene. Germline assignment: CDR1 SGDLS and CDR2 YYNGEE. The CDR3 spells CASSVISGGTTDTQYF. The CDR3 coding sequence is TGTGCCAGCAGCGTGATTAGCGGGGGGACCACAGATACGCAGTATTTT.

The chain links TRBV5-1 to TRBJ2-1; 8 nucleotides match TRBD1. J was trimmed by 4 bases and V by 4 bases; bases with no gene match: 4. The CDR3 extends over 14 amino acids. CDR1 is SGHRS, CDR2 YFSETQ, per germline. The CDR3 protein is CASSLGQAYNEQFF. The CDR3 region has the DNA TGCGCCAGCAGCCTGGGACAGGCGTACAATGAGCAGTTCTTC. Drawing the rest from reference TRBV5-1 and TRBJ2-1, the complete variable domain is KAGVTQTPRYLIKTRGQQVTLSCSPISGHRSVSWYQQTPGQGLQFLFEYFSETQRNKGNFPGRFSGRQFSNSRSEMNVSTLELGDSALYLCASSLGQAYNEQFFGPGTRLTVL.

V gene TRBV9 combines with J gene TRBJ1-1; 10 nucleotides match TRBD1. V shed 3 bases, J shed 3 bases, and the junction held 5 bases outside the gene matches. The V gene's germline CDR1 is SGDLS and CDR2 YYNGEE. The CDR3 runs to 15 residues. Written as DNA, the CDR3 is TGTGCCAGCAGCGCTGGACAGGGGGGACACACTGAAGCTTTCTTT. This gives the protein CASSAGQGGHTEAFF. The entire variable domain, with the rest obtained from reference TRBV9 and TRBJ1-1, is as follows: DSGVTQTPKHLITATGQRVTLRCSPRSGDLSVYWYQQSLDQGLQFLIQYYNGEERAKGNILERFSAQQFPDLHSELNLSSLELGDSALYFCASSAGQGGHTEAFFGQGTRLTVV.

This sequence joins TRBV5-1 and TRBJ2-7; TRBD1 matches 10 bases. V lost 0 bases to trimming and J lost 6 bases; unmatched junction nucleotides: 6. The CDR3 spans 15 residues. Germline V lookup: CDR1 SGHRS, CDR2 YFSETQ. The CDR3, as DNA: TGCGCCAGCAGCTTGGGGATCGGGACAGGGGTCGAGCAGTACTTC. Translation: CASSLGIGTGVEQYF.

This chain connects TRBV15 to TRBJ1-1; D uncertain. V gave up 8 bases and J gave up 0 bases, with 10 bases separating them. The CDR3 consists of 13 residues. Germline CDR1 and CDR2: LNHNV and YYDKDF (reference sequence). CDR3 protein: CATDVGMNTEAFF. The CDR3 region has the DNA TGTGCCACCGACGTTGGAATGAACACTGAAGCTTTCTTT.